A single sample is the source of the 14 T cell receptor beta chains below, sequenced in a study of shared clonotypes between healthy human individuals. Measured with immunoSEQ multiplex PCR; TCRdb has only the in-frame clones, and not every one. The data show some 500,000 clones, 90% to 96% seen once. Input material: naive CD4+ T cells sorted from blood. Subset described: CD45RA+ positively selected. These TCRs come from a woman aged 25-40 years in good health.

The genes are TRBV4-2 and TRBJ2-5; no clear D gene. Germline lookup yields CDR1 LGHNA and CDR2 YNFKEQ. Trimming stripped 1 base from V and 1 base from J, with 4 bases between. The CDR3 runs to 13 residues. Here the CDR3 reads CASSQGPQETQYF. The DNA for the CDR3 is TGTGCCAGCAGCCAAGGCCCCCAAGAGACCCAGTACTTC.

This chain uses TRBV28 with TRBJ2-5; no firm D call. The CDR3 runs to 13 residues. Trimming took off 2 bases at V and 5 bases at J, with 9 bases between the two ends. Germline V gene lookup returns CDR1 MDHEN and CDR2 SYDVKM. The CDR3 here is CASSLGRRETQYF. The CDR3, as DNA: TGTGCCAGCAGTTTAGGGCGCCGGGAGACCCAGTACTTC.

The gene calls are TRBV25-1 and TRBJ2-3; 11 bases are shared with TRBD2. This CDR3 has 14 amino acids. The germline V gene encodes CDR1 MGHDK and CDR2 SYGVNS. J was trimmed by 2 bases and V by 11 bases; bases with no gene match: 6. The CDR3 is CAVEGLADTDTQYF. CDR3 nucleotides: TGTGCCGTAGAGGGACTAGCGGACACAGATACGCAGTATTTT.

The chain couples TRBV7-2 to TRBJ2-7; 7 bases map to TRBD2. Looked up from germline, CDR1 is SGHTA and CDR2 is FQGNSA. The CDR3 has 14 residues. The ends lost 1 base at V and 4 bases at J; junction bases unmatched: 4. CDR3 protein: CASSLVREAYEQYF. For the CDR3, the DNA is TGTGCCAGCAGCTTAGTTCGGGAGGCTTACGAGCAGTACTTC.

The chain is built from TRBV6-6 and TRBJ2-7, with D uncertain. Germline V lookup: CDR1 MNHNY, CDR2 SVGAGI (reference sequence). V dropped 5 bases and J dropped 2 bases, with 13 bases sitting between them. The CDR3 loop spans 14 amino acids. The CDR3 region is CASSQPGPTYEQYF. CDR3 bases: TGTGCCAGCAGTCAACCCGGACCCACCTACGAGCAGTACTTC.

The rearrangement joins TRBV2 to TRBJ2-7; the match to TRBD2 covers 7 bases. CDR1 SNHLY and CDR2 FYNNEI come from the germline V gene. The CDR3 consists of 15 residues. V shed 5 bases and J 4 bases; nucleotides not matched to a gene: 11. The CDR3, as DNA: TGTGCCAGCAGTCCCACTAGCGTTACCCAGTACGAGCAGTACTTC. Protein sequence: CASSPTSVTQYEQYF.

This chain links TRBV5-6 with TRBJ2-5, with TRBD2 identical over 14 bases. Germline CDR1 SGHDT, CDR2 YYEEEE. This CDR3 has 18 amino acids. The V gene end was trimmed by 1 base and the J gene end by 5 bases; junction bases not matched to a gene: 10. CDR3 nucleotide sequence: TGTGCCAGCAGCTTGCCTGCCGGGACTAGCGGGAGCGTTGAGACCCAGTACTTC. It yields the protein CASSLPAGTSGSVETQYF.

V is TRBV28 and J is TRBJ2-2; possibly TRBD1 or TRBD2 for D (5 bases each). Germline CDR1 MDHEN, CDR2 SYDVKM. V was clipped by 6 bases and J by 4 bases, with 9 bases between them. This CDR3 region has 13 residues. CDR3 loop: CASSWDGTGELFF. The CDR3 DNA sequence: TGTGCCAGCAGCTGGGACGGCACCGGGGAGCTGTTTTTT.

V usage is TRBV19 and J usage is TRBJ1-1; D gene unclear. V dropped 11 bases and J dropped 3 bases, with 19 bases sitting between them. This CDR3 is built from 14 residues. Looked up from germline, CDR1 is LNHDA and CDR2 is SQIVND (reference sequence). This CDR3 reads CASRPGREDTEAFF. The CDR3 region has the DNA TGTGCCTCCCGGCCGGGTAGGGAGGACACTGAAGCTTTCTTT. Based on the CDR3 plus reference TRBV19 and TRBJ1-1, the full variable domain is DGGITQSPKYLFRKEGQNVTLSCEQNLNHDAMYWYRQDPGQGLRLIYYSQIVNDFQKGDIAEGYSVSREKKESFPLTVTSAQKNPTAFYLCASRPGREDTEAFFGQGTRLTVV.

The rearrangement joins TRBV27 to TRBJ2-1, with D perhaps matching TRBD2 (5 bases). The CDR3 spans 15 residues. The V end lost 0 bases, the J end lost 6 bases, and 12 bases lay between the germline ends. The germline V gene has CDR1 MNHEY and CDR2 SMNVEV (reference sequence). Here the CDR3 reads CASSLSRESRNEQFF. CDR3 in DNA: TGTGCCAGCAGTTTATCAAGGGAGTCGCGCAATGAGCAGTTCTTC.

This chain joins TRBV5-6 and TRBJ2-7; 10 bases are shared with TRBD1. CDR3 length: 15 residues. Germline values: CDR1 SGHDT, CDR2 YYEEEE. Trimming at V came to 4 bases and at J to 9 bases, leaving 13 bases not matched to a gene. CDR3 amino acids: CASSTAGTGESLQYF. The CDR3 nucleotides read TGTGCCAGCAGCACCGCCGGGACAGGGGAAAGTTTGCAGTACTTC.

V is TRBV30 and J is TRBJ1-1, with D possibly TRBD1 on 5 matching bases. The CDR3 is 13 amino acids. Germline loops: CDR1 GTSNPN, CDR2 SVGIG (reference sequence). V was clipped by 3 bases and J by 4 bases, with 12 bases between them. CDR3 in amino acids: CAWRGRGTTEAFF. In nucleotides, the CDR3 is TGTGCCTGGAGGGGCCGGGGGACCACTGAAGCTTTCTTT.

This chain joins TRBV5-1 and TRBJ2-5, with 13 bases that match TRBD2. The germline CDR1 and CDR2 sequences are SGHRS and YFSETQ. The J segment lost 11 bases and the V segment lost 0 bases, leaving 13 bases of the junction unmatched. CDR3 length: 17 residues. CDR3 loop: CASSLGRTSGRGSEQYF. The CDR3, as DNA: TGCGCCAGCAGCTTGGGGCGGACTAGCGGGAGAGGTAGTGAGCAGTACTTC.

The chain uses TRBV9 and TRBJ2-6; D ambiguous. CDR1 SGDLS and CDR2 YYNGEE come from the germline V gene. V lost 0 bases and J 2 bases, leaving 9 bases between the germline ends. This CDR3 comprises 16 residues. CDR3 region: CASSVGAATGANVLTF. The CDR3 DNA sequence: TGTGCCAGCAGCGTAGGTGCGGCTACTGGGGCCAACGTCCTGACTTTC.